Sequencing of this T cell receptor beta chain was carried out in a study of T cell clonality in common variable immunodeficiency. The study's findings and limits: Fewer deletions and N-nucleotide insertions were reportedly seen in common variable immunodeficiency TCR beta sequences.

Germline V gene data show CDR1 as SGHTA and CDR2 as FQGNSA. CDR3 length: 15 residues. The J segment lost 3 bases and the V segment lost 5 bases, leaving 10 bases of the junction unmatched. As regards this clone: What it binds is not known. The read terminates 3 residues ahead of where the CDR3 ends, so the germline J gene completes it.

Sequencing used immunoSEQ multiplex PCR; TCRdb keeps in-frame clones, though not all of them. Observed in the sample are some 14,000 clones, none of them singletons. This receptor was identified in a human donor with common variable immunodeficiency. Sequencing input: peripheral blood mononuclear cells. The rearrangement links TRBV7-2 to TRBJ2-7, with 7 nucleotides matching TRBD2. This CDR3 is CASSPTGLVFYEQYF. The covered CDR3 bases are TGTGCCAGCAGCCCCACAGGACTAGTATTCTACGAG.